A selection of T cell receptor beta chains follows, all from one sample in a study of early T cells in non-severe SARS-CoV-2 infection. TCRdb called the 5' RACE reads again in MiXCR, with one record for every CDR3 protein. The sample holds some 25,000 distinct CDR3 sequences; around 5% are singletons and the top ten take 0.92%. The sample taken for sequencing was whole blood. These receptors originate from an adult who was a healthcare worker with PCR-confirmed SARS-CoV-2 infection or an uninfected control (not recorded which). The CDR3 runs from the conserved cysteine through the conserved F or W. The D gene is left open where the match is weak. Clone size, where shown, is once, few, many, or a class for clones that have expanded.

V,D,size,J,CDR3,DNA
TRBV27,-,medium-sized,TRBJ1-1,CASSLRGGTEAFF,TGTGCCAGCAGTTTAAGGGGGGGCACTGAAGCTTTCTTT
TRBV12-3/TRBV12-4,-,few,TRBJ2-2,CASSLSGSGELFF,TGTGCCAGCAGTTTATCGGGGTCCGGGGAGCTGTTTTTT
TRBV28,TRBD1,few,TRBJ2-7,CASTRQGLSYEQYF,TGTGCCAGCACCAGACAGGGTCTTTCCTACGAGCAGTACTTC
TRBV27,TRBD2,-,TRBJ2-7,CASSLKTSPTYEQYF,TGTGCCAGCAGTTTGAAGACTAGCCCAACCTACGAGCAGTACTTC
TRBV20-1,TRBD2,many,TRBJ2-7,CSARLAGVNEQYF,TGCAGTGCTAGACTAGCGGGAGTGAACGAGCAGTACTTC
TRBV6-4,TRBD2,many,TRBJ2-2,CASSDSSGAGELFF,TGTGCCAGCAGTGACTCTAGCGGGGCCGGGGAGCTGTTTTTT
TRBV6-2/TRBV6-3,TRBD1,many,TRBJ1-2,CASSQRTGANYGYTF,TGTGCCAGCAGTCAGCGGACAGGGGCTAACTATGGCTACACCTTC
TRBV28,-,many,TRBJ1-5,CASIRRDLGNQPQHF,TGTGCCAGCATCCGCCGGGATCTCGGCAATCAGCCCCAGCATTTT
TRBV6-4,TRBD2,-,TRBJ2-3,CASSDGAGSTDTQYF,TGTGCCAGCAGTGACGGAGCGGGGAGCACAGATACGCAGTATTTT
TRBV19,-,-,TRBJ1-5,CASSLSGLTYSNQPQHF,TGTGCCAGTAGCCTCTCGGGATTGACATATAGCAATCAGCCCCAGCATTTT
TRBV29-1,TRBD2,few,TRBJ2-5,CSVEGLAGGETQYF,TGCAGCGTTGAGGGACTAGCGGGAGGGGAGACCCAGTACTTC
TRBV12-3/TRBV12-4,-,few,TRBJ2-7,CASSLETGPYEQYF,TGTGCCAGCAGTTTAGAGACAGGACCGTACGAGCAGTACTTC
TRBV7-6,TRBD2,many,TRBJ2-2,CASSLGASGNTGELFF,TGTGCCAGCAGCTTAGGGGCTAGCGGGAACACCGGGGAGCTGTTTTTT
TRBV28,-,many,TRBJ2-7,CASSLRRSSYEQYF,TGTGCCAGCAGTTTAAGGCGGTCCTCCTACGAGCAGTACTTC
TRBV20-1,-,many,TRBJ2-1,CSARESSNEQFF,TGCAGTGCTAGAGAGTCCTCCAATGAGCAGTTCTTC
TRBV7-6,-,medium-sized,TRBJ1-1,CASSLGTENTEAFF,TGTGCCAGCAGCTTAGGGACTGAGAACACTGAAGCTTTCTTT
TRBV20-1,-,few,TRBJ2-1,CSGYSPTMKQFF,TGCAGTGGTTACTCACCTACAATGAAGCAGTTCTTC
TRBV28,-,many,TRBJ1-3,CASSFGRGNTIYF,TGTGCCAGCAGTTTTGGTAGGGGAAACACCATATATTTT
TRBV5-4,-,-,TRBJ2-1,CASSYRGTHLNEQFF,TGTGCCAGCAGCTATAGGGGGACCCACCTCAATGAGCAGTTCTTC
TRBV7-9,-,-,TRBJ1-1,CASSLAAGSEAFF,TGTGCCAGCAGCTTAGCGGCGGGGTCTGAAGCTTTCTTT
TRBV14,-,few,TRBJ2-7,CASSHEVYEQYF,TGTGCCAGCAGCCATGAAGTCTACGAGCAGTACTTC
TRBV6-2/TRBV6-3,TRBD1,many,TRBJ2-7,CASRGAQGNSYEQYF,TGTGCCAGCAGGGGGGCACAGGGGAACTCCTACGAGCAGTACTTC
TRBV11-2,-,few,TRBJ2-3,CASSSTGTPIRPDTQYF,TGTGCCAGCAGCTCGACCGGGACCCCAATAAGGCCAGATACGCAGTATTTT
TRBV27,-,many,TRBJ2-1,CASSPREGWEQFF,TGTGCCAGCAGTCCAAGGGAAGGCTGGGAGCAGTTCTTC
TRBV5-1,TRBD1,few,TRBJ2-3,CASSLEGAPTDTQYF,TGCGCCAGCAGCTTGGAGGGGGCGCCCACAGATACGCAGTATTTT
TRBV29-1,-,many,TRBJ1-1,CSGSITEAFF,TGCAGCGGGTCTATTACTGAAGCTTTCTTT
TRBV6-2/TRBV6-3,-,few,TRBJ2-5,CASSPLPGDEETQYF,TGTGCCAGCTCCCCCCTGCCAGGGGATGAGGAGACCCAGTACTTC
TRBV7-9,TRBD1,many,TRBJ1-1,CASSLIPRDSPVAFF,TGTGCCAGCAGCCTAATCCCGAGGGACAGTCCCGTGGCTTTCTTT
TRBV20-1,TRBD2,medium-sized,TRBJ2-3,CSAILGAFSGEGTDTQYF,TGCAGTGCTATCCTAGGGGCCTTTAGCGGGGAAGGCACAGATACGCAGTATTTT
TRBV12-3/TRBV12-4,-,medium-sized,TRBJ2-5,CASSLANRPRETQYF,TGTGCCAGCAGTTTAGCTAACAGACCCCGAGAGACCCAGTACTTC
TRBV12-3/TRBV12-4,TRBD1,few,TRBJ2-2,CASSRTGNTGELFF,TGTGCCAGCAGTCGGACAGGGAACACCGGGGAGCTGTTTTTT
TRBV5-6,-,once,TRBJ2-3,CASSPGPTDTQYF,TGTGCCAGCAGCCCGGGCCCGACAGATACGCAGTATTTT
TRBV20-1,TRBD1,medium-sized,TRBJ2-7,CSAVDRGHEQYF,TGCAGTGCTGTCGACAGGGGCCACGAGCAGTACTTC
TRBV27,-,medium-sized,TRBJ1-4,CASSYQGGTNEKLFF,TGTGCCAGCAGTTATCAGGGAGGCACTAATGAAAAACTGTTTTTT